One and the same sample provided the 23 T cell receptor beta chains below, sequenced in a study of T-cell memory formation after mild COVID-19. One entry per CDR3 protein results from TCRdb running MiXCR on the 5' RACE reads. The data hold 250,000 or so distinct CDR3 sequences, with approximately 10% observed a single time. Sequenced: PBMCs or a T cell subset sorted from them (not recorded which). These receptor sequences come from a man aged 18 to 30 who had mild COVID-19 (a few samples of this study predate the infection). Cell type and time point are not known.

This clonotype was seen a handful of times. The chain couples TRBV7-3 to TRBJ1-4; 8 bases match TRBD1. Germline CDR1 SGHTA, CDR2 FQGTGA. V lost 3 bases and J lost 4; bases outside the gene matches: 7. This CDR3 spans 16 amino acids. Here the CDR3 reads CASSFGLDRVNEKLFF. In nucleotides, the CDR3 is TGTGCCAGCAGCTTTGGTTTGGACAGGGTTAATGAAAAACTGTTTTTT.

Only a few counts were recorded for this clonotype. This sequence joins TRBV6-1 and TRBJ2-5; no reliable D call. The germline gives CDR1 MNHNS, CDR2 SASEGT. CDR3 length: 14 amino acids. Trimming pared 1 base from V and 2 bases from J, leaving 8 bases between. The CDR3 bases are TGTGCCAGCAGTGAAGATTTAGTGCAAGAGACCCAGTACTTC. This gives the protein CASSEDLVQETQYF.

The CDR3 DNA follows: TGTGCCAGCAGCTTGAGGTCGGGACAGGGGGCCCGCGAGCAGTACTTC. This translates into CASSLRSGQGAREQYF. V gene TRBV5-4 combines with J gene TRBJ2-7; 12 bases map to TRBD1. J lost 6 bases, V lost 1 base, and 8 bases had no gene match. Germline V gene sequence: CDR1 SGHNT, CDR2 YYREEE (reference sequence). The CDR3 spans 16 residues.

This clonotype showed up just a few times. J is TRBJ2-2 and V is TRBV28, with a tentative D call TRBD2 (5 bases). V shed 7 bases and J shed 1 base, with 13 bases lying between them. This CDR3 is built from 15 residues. CDR1 and CDR2 (germline): MDHEN, SYDVKM. CDR3 residues: CASIPGLLNTGELFF. CDR3 DNA sequence: TGTGCCAGCATCCCCGGACTCCTGAACACCGGGGAGCTGTTTTTT. The variable domain in full, with the rest retrieved from reference TRBV28 and TRBJ2-2, is DVKVTQSSRYLVKRTGEKVFLECVQDMDHENMFWYRQDPGLGLRLIYFSYDVKMKEKGDIPEGYSVSREKKERFSLILESASTNQTSMYLCASIPGLLNTGELFFGEGSRLTVL.

This clonotype was seen a few times. This sequence joins TRBV18 and TRBJ2-5, with D unresolved. Germline V lookup: CDR1 KGHSH, CDR2 LQKENI. CDR3 length: 16 amino acids. V dropped 0 bases and J dropped 2 bases, with 13 bases sitting between them. The CDR3 sequence is CASSPPSLRLQETQYF. Written as DNA, the CDR3 is TGTGCCAGCTCACCACCATCGTTACGTTTACAAGAGACCCAGTACTTC.

The rearrangement uses TRBV6-6 and TRBJ1-2; TRBD1 is a possible D gene (5 bases). The CDR3 covers 15 residues. The germline gives CDR1 MNHNY, CDR2 SVGAGI (reference sequence). V lost 9 bases and J lost 7, with 24 bases in between. Here the CDR3 DNA reads TGTGCCAGTTCCCCCGATGGGGCGCTTGGGGGTGGCTACACCTTC. This encodes CASSPDGALGGGYTF.

This clonotype was seen only a few times. The gene calls are TRBV11-2 and TRBJ2-1, with a weak D call TRBD2 (7 bases). Germline V gives CDR1 SGHAT, CDR2 FQNNGV. The V end was cut by 1 base, the J end by 5 bases, with 12 bases between. There are 15 residues in the CDR3. The CDR3 DNA reads TGTGCCAGCAGCTTAGGTGCGGGGGCCCACAATGAGCAGTTCTTC. Translated, it gives CASSLGAGAHNEQFF.

The chain is built from TRBV7-9 and TRBJ1-1; maybe TRBD1 (6 bases). V was pared by 7 bases and J by 4 bases, with 13 bases between. Looked up from germline, CDR1 is SEHNR and CDR2 is FQNEAQ (reference sequence). The CDR3 has 13 amino acids. The CDR3: CASTPDRTTEAFF. Here the CDR3 DNA reads TGTGCCAGCACCCCGGACAGAACCACTGAAGCTTTCTTT. The whole variable domain, filled in from reference TRBV7-9 and TRBJ1-1, reads DTGVSQNPRHKITKRGQNVTFRCDPISEHNRLYWYRQTLGQGPEFLTYFQNEAQLEKSRLLSDRFSAERPKGSFSTLEIQRTEQGDSAMYLCASTPDRTTEAFFGQGTRLTVV.

This rearrangement joins TRBV7-9 to TRBJ1-1; no clear D gene. The V gene lost 4 bases and the J gene lost 7 bases, with 13 bases spanning the gap. This CDR3 comprises 13 residues. From germline, CDR1 is SEHNR and CDR2 FQNEAQ (reference sequence). The CDR3 protein is CASSYGIEGEAFF. DNA of the CDR3: TGTGCCAGCAGCTATGGAATCGAGGGTGAAGCTTTCTTT.

The chain uses TRBV7-2 and TRBJ1-5, with 7 bases lining up with TRBD1. The CDR3 consists of 14 residues. Germline values: CDR1 SGHTA, CDR2 FQGNSA. Germline trimming cut 0 bases from V and 6 bases from J; bases unmatched to any gene: 2. CDR3 amino acids: CASSLAEGAQPQHF. The DNA of the CDR3 is TGTGCCAGCAGCTTAGCGGAGGGGGCTCAGCCCCAGCATTTT.

This clonotype was observed at least ten times. The rearrangement links TRBV7-8 to TRBJ2-3; 7 nucleotides line up with TRBD2. The V gene's germline CDR1 is SGHVS and CDR2 FQNEAQ. V lost 7 bases, J lost 5 bases, and 3 bases stayed unmatched. The CDR3 totals 12 residues. The CDR3, as DNA: TGTGCCAGCATGGGGGGGGGAGATACGCAGTATTTT. Its translation: CASMGGGDTQYF.

The V and J genes are TRBV7-3 and TRBJ2-7; TRBD1 matches at 7 bases. The length of the CDR3 is 13 residues. Germline loops: CDR1 SGHTA, CDR2 FQGTGA. Germline trimming cut 3 bases from V and 6 bases from J; bases unmatched to any gene: 5. The CDR3 region is CASSFDREGEQYV. The CDR3 coding sequence is TGTGCCAGCAGCTTCGACAGGGAAGGCGAGCAGTACGTC.

In DNA form, the CDR3 reads TGCAGCGGTGACACCTTGAACACTGAAGCTTTCTTT. It yields the protein CSGDTLNTEAFF. The V gene is TRBV29-1, the J gene TRBJ1-1; D is unresolved. V lost 7 bases to trimming and J lost 0 bases, with 9 bases between them. The CDR3 totals 12 residues. Germline-derived CDR1 and CDR2 are SQVTM and ANQGSEA.

This clonotype was counted between two and nine times. J is TRBJ1-1 and V is TRBV3-1; no clear D gene. V dropped 0 bases and J dropped 1 base, with 6 bases sitting between them. This CDR3 is built from 14 residues. Germline CDR1 is LGHDT and CDR2 is YNNKEL (reference sequence). CDR3 residues: CASSQDFGNTEAFF. The CDR3 nucleotides are TGTGCCAGCAGCCAAGATTTCGGGAACACTGAAGCTTTCTTT.

J is TRBJ2-7 and V is TRBV2, with 8 bases identical to TRBD2. The germline V gene encodes CDR1 SNHLY and CDR2 FYNNEI. Unmatched junction bases numbered 8, after V lost 4 bases and J lost 3 bases. There are 15 residues in the CDR3. The CDR3: CASSGQGAGVYEQYV. DNA of the CDR3: TGTGCCAGCAGTGGCCAAGGAGCGGGGGTCTACGAGCAGTACGTC.

Here the CDR3 DNA reads TGTGCCAGCAGCCGCTCGAGGGTATCAACCACTAATGAAAAACTGTTTTTT. Protein: CASSRSRVSTTNEKLFF. The chain uses TRBV7-8 and TRBJ1-4; D call uncertain. This CDR3 is 17 amino acids long. Trimming removed 5 bases at V and 2 bases at J, with 18 bases between. CDR1 SGHVS and CDR2 FQNEAQ come from the germline V gene.

The table lists this clonotype with a few counts. This chain connects TRBV20-1 to TRBJ1-2; no clear D. Germline V gives CDR1 DFQATT, CDR2 SNEGSKA (reference sequence). Deletions cut 0 bases from V and 7 bases from J, with 15 bases between. The CDR3 consists of 14 residues. The CDR3 spells CSARDLSHEGGYTF. CDR3 in DNA: TGCAGTGCTAGAGATCTCAGCCATGAGGGTGGCTACACCTTC.

The rearrangement uses TRBV20-1 and TRBJ2-3; 9 positions match TRBD2. Germline CDR1 is DFQATT and CDR2 is SNEGSKA (reference sequence). Trimming cost V 1 base and J 3 bases; bases outside gene matches: 2. This CDR3 is built from 14 residues. The DNA for the CDR3 is TGCAGTGCTAGAGGGCGGGGGGGAACAGATACGCAGTATTTT. Translating it yields CSARGRGGTDTQYF.

The chain couples TRBV7-2 to TRBJ2-1; D possibly corresponds to TRBD2 (5 bases). The CDR3 extends over 17 amino acids. In germline, CDR1 is SGHTA, CDR2 FQGNSA. Between the trimmed V and J ends, which lost 4 bases and 10 bases, there was a span of 26 bases. The CDR3 spells CASSSFGVLGMAIEQFF. In DNA, the CDR3 is TGTGCCAGCAGCTCCTTCGGGGTACTCGGAATGGCCATAGAGCAGTTCTTC.

V usage is TRBV6-6 and J usage is TRBJ1-3, with D perhaps TRBD1 (6 bases). Germline assignment: CDR1 MNHNY and CDR2 SVGAGI (reference sequence). Trimming pared 2 bases from V and 8 bases from J, leaving 22 bases between. This CDR3 contains 17 residues. CDR3 residues: CASSYTLPWGPGYTIYF. The CDR3 nucleotides are TGTGCCAGCAGTTACACCCTTCCCTGGGGGCCGGGCTACACCATATATTTT.

The chain has TRBV5-1 and TRBJ1-1, with D unresolved. Germline assignment: CDR1 SGHRS and CDR2 YFSETQ. The CDR3 is 14 amino acids. Trimming took off 2 bases at V and 2 bases at J, with 10 bases between the two ends. The CDR3 nucleotides are TGCGCCAGCAGCTTCGTTGGATACAACACTGAAGCTTTCTTT. Its protein is CASSFVGYNTEAFF.

This clonotype has only a few counts. The J gene is TRBJ2-3, the V gene TRBV6-1; D might be TRBD2 (6 bases). Trimming left V 8 bases short and J 4 bases short, with 16 bases between. Germline V gene sequence: CDR1 MNHNS, CDR2 SASEGT. The CDR3 runs 14 residues. The CDR3, as DNA: TGTGCCAGCGGAACCGGGACTGTACCAGATACGCAGTATTTT. Protein: CASGTGTVPDTQYF.

The chain combines TRBV7-8 with TRBJ2-3; D tentatively reads TRBD1 or TRBD2 (5 bases each). Germline-derived CDR1 and CDR2 are SGHVS and FQNEAQ. The ends were cut back, 5 bases at V and 1 base at J, with 7 bases in the middle. The CDR3 extends over 13 amino acids. CDR3 sequence: CASSMGGTDTQYF. The CDR3 region has the DNA TGTGCCAGCAGCATGGGGGGCACAGATACGCAGTATTTT.